The 8 T cell receptor beta chains listed next were all sequenced from one sample in a study of tumor and adjacent non-tumor tissue in lung cancer. This sample's RNA came from whole unsorted tissue. This non-tumor lung sample came from over 3 cm beyond the tumor edge. Three rounds of nested PCR, following a modified ARM-PCR protocol, produced the TCRbeta library. TCRdb reprocessed the multiplex PCR reads via MiXCR and lists one record per CDR3 protein. Of over 100,000 distinct CDR3 sequences listed, about 63% are singletons. The sample comprised distant non-tumor lung tissue. These TCRs come from a man aged 55-75 years with non-small cell lung cancer.

As concerns this clonotype: In this CDR3 the conserved last residue, phenylalanine or tryptophan, is missing, so a read error is likely. The rearrangement links TRBV29-1 to TRBJ2-2; tentative D call: TRBD2 (5 bases). Germline V CDR1 and CDR2: SQVTM, ANQGSEA. The CDR3 is 13 residues long. This CDR3 is CSVEVTGAGELFS. CDR3 DNA: TGCAGTGTTGAAGTAACCGGGGCCGGGGAGCTGTTTTCT.

Remarks on this clonotype: A junction boundary mismatches the germline segment, possibly from a read error. J is TRBJ2-2 and V is TRBV11-3; weak D call: TRBD1 (7 bases). Germline-derived CDR1 and CDR2 are SGHNT and YENEEA. This CDR3 comprises 16 residues. The CDR3 DNA reads TGTGTTAGCAGCTTAGGCGGACAGGCCTACACCGGGGGGCTGTTTTTT. It encodes CVSSLGGQAYTGGLFF.

This clonotype was detected ten times or more. The CDR3 region is CSARGLAESIQETQYF. CDR3 coding DNA: TGCAGTGCTAGGGGACTAGCGGAGTCAATTCAAGAGACCCAGTACTTC. The chain combines TRBV20-1 with TRBJ2-5, with TRBD2 matching over 11 bases. The germline CDR1 and CDR2 sequences are DFQATT and SNEGSKA (reference sequence). This CDR3 spans 16 amino acids. The J segment lost 2 bases and the V segment lost 3 bases, leaving 8 bases of the junction unmatched.

V and J are TRBV28 and TRBJ2-5; maybe TRBD1 (7 bases). The J call may be in error: the DNA end matches TRBJ2-1 better. The V gene's germline CDR1 is MDHEN and CDR2 SYDVKM. The CDR3 is 16 residues long. In DNA, the CDR3 is TGTGCCAGCAGTTCCCCAAAGGGACAGCTAGGGGAGGCCCAGTTCTTC. Amino acid sequence: CASSSPKGQLGEAQFF.

A few counts support this clonotype. The gene calls are TRBV20-1 and TRBJ2-1; 10 nucleotides align to TRBD2. The CDR3 consists of 15 residues. Germline CDR1 DFQATT, CDR2 SNEGSKA (reference sequence). The trim removed 2 bases at V and 4 bases at J, leaving 5 bases unmatched. CDR3 protein: CSARLAGEVYNEQFF. The CDR3 DNA follows: TGCAGTGCTAGACTAGCGGGAGAGGTATACAATGAGCAGTTCTTC.

Points on this clonotype: The CDR3 does not end in the conserved phenylalanine or tryptophan, so this is likely a read error. The V gene is TRBV6-5, the J gene TRBJ2-7; 10 nucleotides match TRBD2. This CDR3 contains 16 residues. Germline CDR1 reads MNHEY; CDR2 reads SVGAGI. In DNA, the CDR3 is TGTGCCAGCAGCCCCTTAACTAGCGGGAACTCCTACGACCAGTACTCC. This encodes CASSPLTSGNSYDQYS.

Note on this clonotype: A much larger clone differs from this one at a single base, so this may be a read error. The J gene is TRBJ1-2, the V gene TRBV6-1; D is unresolved. The ends were cut back, 2 bases at V and 8 bases at J, with 12 bases in the middle. The CDR3 extends over 13 amino acids. CDR1 is MNHNS and CDR2 is SASEGT in the germline V gene. The CDR3 nucleotides read TGTGCCAGCAGTGAACCCCCCCTGGGAGGCTACACCTTC. This gives the protein CASSEPPLGGYTF.

For this clonotype: Since a much larger clone is just one base distant, this may be a read error. CDR3 region: CASSEEWAGDLFIAKNTQYF. CDR3 coding DNA: TGTGCCAGCAGTGAAGAGTGGGCAGGAGACCTCTTTATAGCCAAAAACACTCAGTACTTC. The chain joins TRBV6-1 to TRBJ2-4; unclear D gene. CDR1 MNHNS and CDR2 SASEGT come from the germline V gene. The CDR3 length is 20 residues.